Described below is a single TCR beta chain sequence and its context. This table comes from immunoSEQ multiplex PCR, and its TCRdb copy is limited to in-frame clones, with some not included. The sample comprises 400,000 or so clones, roughly 90% of which are singletons, and roughly 0.76% rests with the top ten. Seattle cases were enrolled at active infection and followed longitudinally. Germline lookup yields CDR1 MNHNS and CDR2 SASEGT. Deletions cut 3 bases from V and 2 bases from J, with 10 bases between. The CDR3 has 15 residues. This sample is part of a study of blood T cell repertoires in COVID-19. For the study at large: Acute and convalescent COVID-19 samples came from the United States, Italy and Spain.

This TCR was sampled from a man aged 18 to 30 with COVID-19, enrolled during active disease. Sequences were obtained from peripheral blood. This sequence joins TRBV6-1 and TRBJ1-4; D is possibly TRBD1 (5 bases). The CDR3 region is CASSDRGVTNEKLFF. The CDR3 region has the DNA TGTGCCAGCAGTGATCGGGGGGTGACTAATGAAAAACTGTTTTTT.